This T cell receptor beta chain is drawn from a study of T cell changes during pregnancy in multiple sclerosis. This CDR3 contains 15 residues. V was clipped by 4 bases and J by 7 bases; unmatched bases: 11. The germline CDR1 and CDR2 sequences are SQVTM and ANQGSEA. This clone has just a few counts. Method: immunoSEQ multiplex PCR; TCRdb's copy keeps in-frame clones and lacks some. Here the sample spans tens of thousands of clones, approximately 92% being singletons. This specimen consisted of peripheral blood, obtained in the first trimester of pregnancy. This sequence originates from a female donor with multiple sclerosis, enrolled in a pregnancy study. This rearrangement joins TRBV29-1 to TRBJ2-1, with 9 bases identical to TRBD2. The CDR3 spells CSVGLAGGPVNEQFF. The CDR3 nucleotides are TGCAGCGTTGGTCTGGCGGGAGGGCCAGTTAATGAGCAGTTCTTC.